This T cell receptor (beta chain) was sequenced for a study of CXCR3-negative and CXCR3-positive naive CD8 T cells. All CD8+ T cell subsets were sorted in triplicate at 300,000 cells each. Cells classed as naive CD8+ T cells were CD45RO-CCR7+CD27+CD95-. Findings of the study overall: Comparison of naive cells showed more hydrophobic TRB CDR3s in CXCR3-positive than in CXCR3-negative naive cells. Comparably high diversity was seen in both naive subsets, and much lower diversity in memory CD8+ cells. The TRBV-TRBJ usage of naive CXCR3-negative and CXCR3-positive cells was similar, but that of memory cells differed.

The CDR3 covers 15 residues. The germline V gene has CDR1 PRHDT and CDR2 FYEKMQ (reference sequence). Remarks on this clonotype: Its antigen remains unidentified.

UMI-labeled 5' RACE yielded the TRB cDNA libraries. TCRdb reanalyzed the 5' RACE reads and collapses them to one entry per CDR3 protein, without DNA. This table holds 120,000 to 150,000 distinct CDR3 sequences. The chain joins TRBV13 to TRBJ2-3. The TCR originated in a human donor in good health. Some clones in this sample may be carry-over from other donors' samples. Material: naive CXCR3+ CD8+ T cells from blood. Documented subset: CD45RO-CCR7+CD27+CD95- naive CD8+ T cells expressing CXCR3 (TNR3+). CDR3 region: CASSLFVSTPDTQYF.